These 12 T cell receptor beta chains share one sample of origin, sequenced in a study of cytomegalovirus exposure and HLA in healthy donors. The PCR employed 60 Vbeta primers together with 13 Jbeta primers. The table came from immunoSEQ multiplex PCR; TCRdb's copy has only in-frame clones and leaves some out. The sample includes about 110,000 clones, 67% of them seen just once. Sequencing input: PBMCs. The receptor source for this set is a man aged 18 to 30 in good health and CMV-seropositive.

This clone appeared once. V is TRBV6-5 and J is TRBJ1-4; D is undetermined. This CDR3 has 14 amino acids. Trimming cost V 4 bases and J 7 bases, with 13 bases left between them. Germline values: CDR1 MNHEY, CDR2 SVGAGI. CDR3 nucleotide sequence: TGTGCCAGCAGTTTCGCCGGGGTTGGTGAAAAACTGTTTTTT. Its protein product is CASSFAGVGEKLFF.

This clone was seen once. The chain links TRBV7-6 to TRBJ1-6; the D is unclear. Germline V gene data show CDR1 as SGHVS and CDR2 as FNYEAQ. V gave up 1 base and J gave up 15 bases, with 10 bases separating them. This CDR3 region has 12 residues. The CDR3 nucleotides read TGTGCCAGCAGCTTAGTTTCCGGAGACCTCCACTTT. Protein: CASSLVSGDLHF.

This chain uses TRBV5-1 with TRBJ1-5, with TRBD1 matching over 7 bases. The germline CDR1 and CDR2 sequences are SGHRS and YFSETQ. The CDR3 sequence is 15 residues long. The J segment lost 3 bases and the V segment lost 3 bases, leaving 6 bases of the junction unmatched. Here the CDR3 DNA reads TGCGCCAGCAGCTCAAGACAGGGAAACAATCAGCCCCAGCATTTT. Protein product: CASSSRQGNNQPQHF.

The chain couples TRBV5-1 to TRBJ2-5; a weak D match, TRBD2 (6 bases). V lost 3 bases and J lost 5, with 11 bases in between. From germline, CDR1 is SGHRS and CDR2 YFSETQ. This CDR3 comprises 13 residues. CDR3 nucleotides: TGCGCCAGCAGCTGGGACTCCGCCGAGACCCAGTACTTC. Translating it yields CASSWDSAETQYF.

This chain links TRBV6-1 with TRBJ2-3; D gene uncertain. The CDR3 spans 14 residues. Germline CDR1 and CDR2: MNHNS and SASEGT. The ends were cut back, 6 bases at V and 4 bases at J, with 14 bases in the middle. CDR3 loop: CASSPTEEADTQYF. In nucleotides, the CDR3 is TGTGCCAGCAGCCCGACCGAGGAAGCAGATACGCAGTATTTT.

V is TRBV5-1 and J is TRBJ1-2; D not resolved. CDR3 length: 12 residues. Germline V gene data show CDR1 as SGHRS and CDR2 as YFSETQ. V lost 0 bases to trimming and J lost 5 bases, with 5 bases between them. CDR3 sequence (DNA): TGCGCCAGCAGCTTGGGAGAATATGGCTACACCTTC. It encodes CASSLGEYGYTF.

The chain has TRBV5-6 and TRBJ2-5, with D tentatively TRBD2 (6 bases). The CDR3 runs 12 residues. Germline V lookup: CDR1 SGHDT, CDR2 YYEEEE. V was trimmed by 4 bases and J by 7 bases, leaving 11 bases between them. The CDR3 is CASSAGGVTQYF. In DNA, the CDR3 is TGTGCCAGCAGCGCTGGAGGGGTGACCCAGTACTTC.

The CDR3 nucleotides read TGTGCCAGCAGCATTCCGGGACAGGGGAATGGCTACACCTTC. This sequence encodes CASSIPGQGNGYTF. This chain links TRBV11-2 with TRBJ1-2, with 10 bases identical to TRBD1. The V gene end was trimmed by 5 bases and the J gene end by 6 bases; junction bases not matched to a gene: 6. The germline CDR1 and CDR2 sequences are SGHAT and FQNNGV. The length of the CDR3 is 14 residues. The full variable domain, in which reference TRBV11-2 and TRBJ1-2 provide the parts outside the CDR3, is EAGVAQSPRYKIIEKRQSVAFWCNPISGHATLYWYQQILGQGPKLLIQFQNNGVVDDSQLPKDRFSAERLKGVDSTLKIQPAKLEDSAVYLCASSIPGQGNGYTFGSGTRLTVV.

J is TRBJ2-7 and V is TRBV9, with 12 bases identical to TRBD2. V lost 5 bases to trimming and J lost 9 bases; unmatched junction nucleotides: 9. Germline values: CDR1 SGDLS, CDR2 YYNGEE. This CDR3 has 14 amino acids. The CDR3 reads CASSGGLAGIVQYF. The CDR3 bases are TGTGCCAGCAGTGGAGGACTAGCGGGGATCGTGCAGTACTTC.

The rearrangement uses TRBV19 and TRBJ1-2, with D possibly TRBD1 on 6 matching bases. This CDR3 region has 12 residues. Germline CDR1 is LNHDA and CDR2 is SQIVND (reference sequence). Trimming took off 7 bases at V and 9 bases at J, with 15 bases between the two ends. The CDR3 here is CASTGDGSRYTF. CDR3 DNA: TGTGCCAGTACAGGGGATGGGAGTCGCTACACCTTC.

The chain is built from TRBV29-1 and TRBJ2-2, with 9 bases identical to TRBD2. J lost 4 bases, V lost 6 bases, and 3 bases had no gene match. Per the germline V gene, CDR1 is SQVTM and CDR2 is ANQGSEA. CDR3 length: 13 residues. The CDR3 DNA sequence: TGCAGCGTGCGAGCGGGGGGCACCGGGGAGCTGTTTTTT. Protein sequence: CSVRAGGTGELFF.

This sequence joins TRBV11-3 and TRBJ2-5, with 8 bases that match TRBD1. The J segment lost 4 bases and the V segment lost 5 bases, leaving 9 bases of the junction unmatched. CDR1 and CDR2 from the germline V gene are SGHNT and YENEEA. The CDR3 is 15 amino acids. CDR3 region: CASSPRGRGAETQYF. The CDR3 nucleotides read TGTGCCAGCAGCCCCAGGGGGCGCGGTGCAGAGACCCAGTACTTC. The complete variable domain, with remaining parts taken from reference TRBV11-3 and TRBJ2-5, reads EAGVVQSPRYKIIEKKQPVAFWCNPISGHNTLYWYLQNLGQGPELLIRYENEEAVDDSQLPKDRFSAERLKGVDSTLKIQPAELGDSAVYLCASSPRGRGAETQYFGPGTRLLVL.